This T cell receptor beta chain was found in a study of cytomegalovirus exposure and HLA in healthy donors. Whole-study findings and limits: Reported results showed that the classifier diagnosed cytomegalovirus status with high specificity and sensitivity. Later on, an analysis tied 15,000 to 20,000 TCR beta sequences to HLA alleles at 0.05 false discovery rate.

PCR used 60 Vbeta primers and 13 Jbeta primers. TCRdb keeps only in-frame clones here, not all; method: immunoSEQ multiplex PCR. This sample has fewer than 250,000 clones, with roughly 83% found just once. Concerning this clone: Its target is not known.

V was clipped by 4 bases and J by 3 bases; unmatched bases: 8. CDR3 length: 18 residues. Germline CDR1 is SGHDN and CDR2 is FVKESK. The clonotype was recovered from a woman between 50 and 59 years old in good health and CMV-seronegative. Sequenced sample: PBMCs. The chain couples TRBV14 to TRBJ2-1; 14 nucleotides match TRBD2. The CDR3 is CASSRGLAGVLGYNEQFF. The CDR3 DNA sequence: TGTGCCAGCAGCCGGGGACTAGCGGGAGTATTGGGCTACAATGAGCAGTTCTTC.